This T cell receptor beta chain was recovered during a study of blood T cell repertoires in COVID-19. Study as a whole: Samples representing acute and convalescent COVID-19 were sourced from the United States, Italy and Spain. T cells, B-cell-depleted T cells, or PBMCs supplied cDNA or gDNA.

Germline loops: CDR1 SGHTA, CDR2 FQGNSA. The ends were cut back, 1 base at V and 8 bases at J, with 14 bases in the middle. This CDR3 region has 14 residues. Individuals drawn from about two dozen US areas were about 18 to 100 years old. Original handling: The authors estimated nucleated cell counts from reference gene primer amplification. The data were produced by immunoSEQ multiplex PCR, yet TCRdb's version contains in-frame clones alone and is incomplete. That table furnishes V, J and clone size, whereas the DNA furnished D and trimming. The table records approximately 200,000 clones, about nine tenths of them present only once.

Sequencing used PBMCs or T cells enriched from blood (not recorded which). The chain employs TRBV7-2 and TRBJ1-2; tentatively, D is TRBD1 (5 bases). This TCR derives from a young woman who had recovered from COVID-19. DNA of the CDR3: TGTGCCAGCAGCTTAGATCATCGGGGGGTCGGCTACACCTTC. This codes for CASSLDHRGVGYTF.